This TCR beta chain was retrieved from a study of control samples from healthy donors and cancer patients. The method was immunoSEQ multiplex PCR; TCRdb's version includes in-frame clones alone and lacks a portion of them. The sample lists 70,000 to 85,000 clones, more than 65% occurring once. Germline lookup yields CDR1 LNHNV and CDR2 YYDKDF (reference sequence). Germline trimming cut 5 bases from V and 7 bases from J; bases unmatched to any gene: 7. The CDR3 runs 13 residues. Only a few counts were recorded for this clone. The sequenced sample was PBMCs. The genes are TRBV15 and TRBJ1-2, with 7 positions matching TRBD1. The TCR originated in a man in his sixties with head and neck cancer. DNA for the CDR3: TGTGCCACCAGCCCTAGAACAGGGGTTGGCTACACCTTC. Its translation is CATSPRTGVGYTF.